The 3 T cell receptor beta chains presented below share a single source sample, sequenced in a study of response to subunit inactivated influenza vaccine. TCRdb ran MiXCR on the RT-PCR reads and lists one entry per CDR3 protein. This table has roughly 650,000 distinct CDR3 sequences, approximately 15% appearing once. Here the sequenced sample was PBMCs from blood, taken 12 days after vaccination. These receptors came from a man aged 45-60 years who received an inactivated influenza vaccine.

This rearrangement joins TRBV11-2 to TRBJ2-7; D could derive from TRBD1 or TRBD2 (6 bases each). The germline CDR1 and CDR2 sequences are SGHAT and FQNNGV. Trimming stripped 8 bases from V and 4 bases from J, with 18 bases between. The CDR3 length is 14 residues. The CDR3 DNA reads TGTGCCAGCTCCCCAAAGACAGGAGGGTACGAGCAGTACTTC. Translation: CASSPKTGGYEQYF.

This clonotype has only a few counts. The V call is TRBV23-1, the J call TRBJ2-4, with 9 bases aligning to TRBD1. TRBV23-1 is recorded as an ORF, its role being uncertain. The V gene end was trimmed by 4 bases and the J gene end by 1 base; junction bases not matched to a gene: 20. The CDR3 extends over 21 amino acids. The CDR3 DNA reads TGCGCCAGCAGTCCGCCTCTTTGGGACAGGGTCTTACTGGTTGCCAAAAACATTCAGTACTTC. Protein product: CASSPPLWDRVLLVAKNIQYF.

This clonotype was seen a handful of times. The V call is TRBV6-2 or TRBV6-3, the J call TRBJ2-1; D uncertain. Between the trimmed V and J ends, which lost 6 bases and 0 bases, there was a span of 9 bases. Germline assignment: CDR1 MNHEY and CDR2 SVGEGT. This CDR3 has 14 amino acids. CDR3 loop: CASRTLLSYNEQFF. The CDR3 DNA is TGTGCCAGCAGAACCCTCCTCTCCTACAATGAGCAGTTCTTC.